The present T cell receptor beta chain was sequenced within a study of blood T cells in healthy people across ages (dated by TCRdb to the mid-2010s). Study-level background: Template switching captured roughly one uniquely barcoded TCR beta cDNA molecule per two T cells in model experiments. Age-related changes in TCR beta repertoire diversity were measured in the study by deep sequencing normalized with unique cDNA molecular identifiers. The donors were divided into four age groups: young (average 16 years), middle-aged (around 37), aged (roughly 60) and long-lived (about 80). Donors of different ages were randomly distributed across sequencing lanes to avoid experimental bias. For two donors (one aged 18 to 30 and one aged 80 or older), the study analyzed two additional independent replicas of 1 million unique cDNA reads from the same blood draw. The investigation overall reported the following: Compared with the aged group, more naive CD4+ T cells, fewer expanded clones and increased TCR diversity were shown by the long-lived group, suggesting age selection. As age increased, observed TCR beta diversity per million T cells dropped in a roughly linear way, and a significant reduction was already evident by age roughly 40. Conclusive comparison of naive and antigen-experienced compartments was prevented by the profiling of bulk unsorted PBMCs. Estimates of total diversity from one million sequenced T cells were regarded as lower bounds and underestimates. Because donor CMV infection status was unknown, age-related changes in expanded clonotypes were potentially confounded. The percentage of naive T cells measured by flow cytometry correlated strongly with observed TCR beta diversity.

The method was 5' RACE. This sample was sequenced with an Illumina HiSeq 2500. A second PCR of roughly 6 to 11 cycles was run with a J-beta primer mix and a sample-barcoded 5' primer. Each TCR beta cDNA molecule received a unique molecular identifier from a template-switch 5' adaptor carrying 12 random nucleotides. Each sample yielded at least 2.5 million CDR3-containing paired-end reads. First-strand cDNA synthesis was performed from all RNA using the Mint cDNA synthesis kit, with priming by a TRBC-specific oligonucleotide. After uracil-DNA glycosylase treatment, a first 18-cycle PCR used universal primers M1SS and BC2_uni_R on all cDNA. Under the source paper's analysis protocol: For normalization, 1 million high-quality reads were randomly selected from each sample, with every read carrying a distinct molecular identifier. Reads with shared molecular identifiers were discarded instead of being binned into consensus sequences. CDR3 identification, clonotype clustering and error correction used MiTCR with a Q25 quality threshold and the strictest error-elimination algorithm. A nonparametric unseen species model with Euler transformation was used to estimate a lower bound on total TCR beta diversity. The raw public data were reprocessed by TCRdb itself: fastp quality trimming at Q25, MiXCR clonotype calling, in-frame beta chains only. Under each unique CDR3 protein, matching rows form one entry showing the most common genes and DNA. The V and J calls shown here were made by TCRdb, not taken from the authors' results. The sample contains roughly 720,000 distinct CDR3 sequences, about 48% of them found a single time. The ten biggest clones cover approximately 40% of the sample.

Its CDR3 holds 13 amino acids, cysteine through phenylalanine. The CDR3 DNA has 39 bases and is translated from base 1. On this clonotype itself: No cognate antigen has been identified for it. Base quality data are lacking; no much larger clone is found one base away.

The donors were a few dozen Caucasian individuals from Russia, aged about 6 to 100 years, who were systemically healthy. Each donor gave approximately 9.3 milliliters of peripheral blood, collected into EDTA-treated Vacutainer tubes. Ficoll-Paque density-gradient centrifugation was used to isolate PBMCs, with at least 6.5 million obtained per sample. Trizol reagent was used to extract total RNA from PBMCs, with at least 6 micrograms per sample. Naive CD45RAhigh/CD27high T cell percentages were measured by flow cytometry on a PBMC aliquot from every donor. The rearranged segments are TRBV21-1 and TRBJ1-1; no check of the table's D call, TRBD1, against the DNA was made. TRBV21-1 is tagged as a pseudogene. This clonotype originated in a man older than 75 in good health. Sequencing used blood. The encoded CDR3 is CASSPRTGYEAFF. The nucleotides are TGTGCCAGCAGCCCCCGGACAGGCTACGAAGCTTTCTTT.